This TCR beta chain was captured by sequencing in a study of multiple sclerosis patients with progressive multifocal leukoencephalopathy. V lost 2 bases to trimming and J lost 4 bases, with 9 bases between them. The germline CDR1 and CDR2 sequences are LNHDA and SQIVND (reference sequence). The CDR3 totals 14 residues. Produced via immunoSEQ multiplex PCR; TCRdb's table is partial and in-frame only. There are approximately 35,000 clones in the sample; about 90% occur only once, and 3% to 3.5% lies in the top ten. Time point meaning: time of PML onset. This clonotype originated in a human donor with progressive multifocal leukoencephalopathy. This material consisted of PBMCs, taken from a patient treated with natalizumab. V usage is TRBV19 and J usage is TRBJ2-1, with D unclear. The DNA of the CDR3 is TGTGCCAGTAGTATATTGGGCACGTACAATGAGCAGTTCTTC. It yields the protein CASSILGTYNEQFF.